What follows is one TCR beta chain and its context. What it binds is unknown. The table came from immunoSEQ multiplex PCR; TCRdb's copy has only in-frame clones and leaves some out. The sample comprises some 13,000 clones, approximately 78% of which are singletons, and approximately 16% rests with the top ten. The entry originates in a study of PD-1 blockade in classical Hodgkin lymphoma. Study at large: Patients were infused with nivolumab 3 mg/kg every 2 weeks.

This CDR3 contains 15 residues. The V and J ends lost 5 bases and 4 bases, in that order; junction bases with no gene match: 8. Germline V lookup: CDR1 LNHDA, CDR2 SQIVND (reference sequence). Study results and limitations: CD4+ but not CD8+ TCR diversity rose significantly by C4D1.

Time point indicated: cycle 4 day 1 (C4D1), after less than seven weeks of nivolumab. Relapse was seen in all patients after autologous stem cell transplantation, and brentuximab vedotin exposure was variable. The rearrangement links TRBV19 to TRBJ2-1; 7 nucleotides match TRBD1. Sequencing used peripheral blood mononuclear cells (PBMCs), obtained before the fourth cycle of nivolumab. This TCR derives from a human donor with classical Hodgkin lymphoma. The CDR3 DNA reads as TGTGCCAGTAGTCTATCCCCGGGACAGTACAATGAGCAGTTCTTC. It translates to CASSLSPGQYNEQFF.